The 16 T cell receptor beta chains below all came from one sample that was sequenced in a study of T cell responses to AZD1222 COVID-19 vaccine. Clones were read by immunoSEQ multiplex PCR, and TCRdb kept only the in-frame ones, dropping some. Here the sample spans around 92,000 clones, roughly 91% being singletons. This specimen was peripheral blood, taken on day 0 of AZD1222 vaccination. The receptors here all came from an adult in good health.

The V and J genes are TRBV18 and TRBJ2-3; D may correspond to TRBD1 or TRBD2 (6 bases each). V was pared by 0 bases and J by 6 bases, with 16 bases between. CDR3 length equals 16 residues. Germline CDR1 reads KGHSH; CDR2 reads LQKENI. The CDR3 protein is CASSPPSSGGLDTQYF. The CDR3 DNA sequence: TGTGCCAGCTCACCACCGTCTTCTGGGGGGCTCGATACGCAGTATTTT.

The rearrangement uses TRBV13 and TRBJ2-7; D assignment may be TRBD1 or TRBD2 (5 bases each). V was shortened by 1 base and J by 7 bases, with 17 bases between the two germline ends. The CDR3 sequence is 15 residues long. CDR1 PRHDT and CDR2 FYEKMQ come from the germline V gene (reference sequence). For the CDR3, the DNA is TGTGCCAGCAGCTTAGCGGGTAGGGGTAGCGTGGAGCAGTACTTC. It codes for CASSLAGRGSVEQYF.

CDR3 sequence reads: CASNNGLTYEQYF. The CDR3, as DNA: TGTGCCAGCAATAACGGACTCACCTACGAGCAGTACTTC. V and J are TRBV2 and TRBJ2-7; D may be TRBD2 (5 bases). The CDR3 length is 13 residues. Trimming cost V 7 bases and J 2 bases, with 12 bases left between them. From germline, CDR1 is SNHLY and CDR2 FYNNEI.

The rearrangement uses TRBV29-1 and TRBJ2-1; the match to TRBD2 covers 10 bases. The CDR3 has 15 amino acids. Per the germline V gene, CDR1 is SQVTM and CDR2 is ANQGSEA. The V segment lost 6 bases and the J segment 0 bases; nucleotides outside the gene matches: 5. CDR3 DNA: TGCAGCGTGCGGACTAGCGGAAGCTCCTACAATGAGCAGTTCTTC. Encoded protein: CSVRTSGSSYNEQFF.

CDR3 coding DNA: TGTGCCAGTAGTTTCGCAACATTACCTATGAACACTGAAGCTTTCTTT. It specifies CASSFATLPMNTEAFF. The chain employs TRBV19 and TRBJ1-1; D is ambiguous. The V and J ends lost 5 bases and 0 bases respectively, with 16 bases between them. The CDR3 has 16 residues. Per germline, CDR1 LNHDA and CDR2 SQIVND (reference sequence). Full variable domain (rest looked up from reference TRBV19 and TRBJ1-1): DGGITQSPKYLFRKEGQNVTLSCEQNLNHDAMYWYRQDPGQGLRLIYYSQIVNDFQKGDIAEGYSVSREKKESFPLTVTSAQKNPTAFYLCASSFATLPMNTEAFFGQGTRLTVV.

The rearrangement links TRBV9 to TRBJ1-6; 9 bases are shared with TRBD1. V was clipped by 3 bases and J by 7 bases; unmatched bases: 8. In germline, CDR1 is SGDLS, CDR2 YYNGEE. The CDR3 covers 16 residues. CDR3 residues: CASSARDRVENSPLHF. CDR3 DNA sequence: TGTGCCAGCAGCGCCCGGGACAGGGTAGAAAATTCACCCCTCCACTTT. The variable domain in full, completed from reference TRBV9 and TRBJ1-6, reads DSGVTQTPKHLITATGQRVTLRCSPRSGDLSVYWYQQSLDQGLQFLIQYYNGEERAKGNILERFSAQQFPDLHSELNLSSLELGDSALYFCASSARDRVENSPLHFGNGTRLTVT.

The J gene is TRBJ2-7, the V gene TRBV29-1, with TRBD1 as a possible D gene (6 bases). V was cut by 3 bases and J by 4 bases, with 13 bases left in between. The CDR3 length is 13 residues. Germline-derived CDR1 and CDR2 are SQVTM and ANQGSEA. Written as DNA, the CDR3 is TGCAGCGTTGAGGGGGCAGGGAGATACGAGCAGTACTTC. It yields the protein CSVEGAGRYEQYF.

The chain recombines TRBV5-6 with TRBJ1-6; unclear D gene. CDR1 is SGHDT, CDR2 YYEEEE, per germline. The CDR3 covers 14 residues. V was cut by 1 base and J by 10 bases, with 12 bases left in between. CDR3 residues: CASSLRPPLSPLHF. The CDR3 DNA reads TGTGCCAGCAGCTTGCGTCCCCCCCTGTCACCCCTCCACTTT.

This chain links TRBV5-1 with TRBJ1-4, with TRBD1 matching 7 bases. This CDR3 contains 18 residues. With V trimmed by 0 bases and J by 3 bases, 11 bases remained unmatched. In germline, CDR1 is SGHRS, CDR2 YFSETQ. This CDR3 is CASSLVARGGSSNEKLFF. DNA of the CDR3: TGCGCCAGCAGCTTGGTTGCCAGGGGGGGAAGTTCTAATGAAAAACTGTTTTTT.

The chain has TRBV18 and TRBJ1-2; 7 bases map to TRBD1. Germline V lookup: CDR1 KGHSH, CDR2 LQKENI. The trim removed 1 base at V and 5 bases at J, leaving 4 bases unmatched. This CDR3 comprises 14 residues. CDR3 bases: TGTGCCAGCTCACCACGGGACAGCTTGTATGGCTACACCTTC. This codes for CASSPRDSLYGYTF.

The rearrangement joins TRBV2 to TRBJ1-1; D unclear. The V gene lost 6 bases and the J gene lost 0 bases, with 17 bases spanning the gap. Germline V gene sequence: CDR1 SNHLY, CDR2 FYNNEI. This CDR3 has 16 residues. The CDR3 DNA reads TGTGCCAGCAGAGCCAGATACGGCACCATGAACACTGAAGCTTTCTTT. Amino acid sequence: CASRARYGTMNTEAFF. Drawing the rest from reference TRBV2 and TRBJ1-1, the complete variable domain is EPEVTQTPSHQVTQMGQEVILRCVPISNHLYFYWYRQILGQKVEFLVSFYNNEISEKSEIFDDQFSVERPDGSNFTLKIRSTKLEDSAMYFCASRARYGTMNTEAFFGQGTRLTVV.

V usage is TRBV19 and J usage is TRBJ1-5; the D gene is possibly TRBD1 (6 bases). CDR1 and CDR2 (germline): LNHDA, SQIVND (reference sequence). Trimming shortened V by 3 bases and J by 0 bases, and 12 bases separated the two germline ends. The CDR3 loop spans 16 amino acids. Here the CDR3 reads CASSIQAQGSNQPQHF. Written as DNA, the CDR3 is TGTGCCAGTAGTATTCAGGCACAGGGTAGCAATCAGCCCCAGCATTTT.

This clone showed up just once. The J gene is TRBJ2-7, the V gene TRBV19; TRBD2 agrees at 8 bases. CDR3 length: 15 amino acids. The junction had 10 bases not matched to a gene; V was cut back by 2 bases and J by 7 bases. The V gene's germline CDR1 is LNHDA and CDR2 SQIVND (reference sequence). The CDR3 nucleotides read TGTGCCAGTAGTATACAATTTAGCGGGGCTTGGGAGCAGTACTTC. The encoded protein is CASSIQFSGAWEQYF.

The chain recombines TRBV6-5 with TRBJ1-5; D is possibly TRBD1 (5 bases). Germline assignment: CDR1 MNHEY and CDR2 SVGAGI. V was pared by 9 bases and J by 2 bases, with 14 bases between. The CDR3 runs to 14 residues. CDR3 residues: CASAQGMGNQPQHF. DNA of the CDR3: TGTGCCAGTGCCCAGGGAATGGGCAATCAGCCCCAGCATTTT.

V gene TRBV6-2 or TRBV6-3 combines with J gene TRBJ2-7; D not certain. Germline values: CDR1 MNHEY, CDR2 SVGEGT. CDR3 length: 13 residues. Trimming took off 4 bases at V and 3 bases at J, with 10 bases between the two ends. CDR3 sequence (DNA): TGTGCCAGCAGTTTAAACTACAACTACGAGCAGTACTTC. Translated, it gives CASSLNYNYEQYF.

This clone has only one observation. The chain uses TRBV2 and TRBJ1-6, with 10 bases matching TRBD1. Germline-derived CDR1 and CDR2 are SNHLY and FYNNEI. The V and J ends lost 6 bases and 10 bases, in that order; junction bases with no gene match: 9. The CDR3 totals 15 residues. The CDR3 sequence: CASSDTGTGVSPLHF. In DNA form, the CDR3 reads TGTGCCAGCAGCGATACCGGGACAGGGGTCTCACCCCTCCACTTT.